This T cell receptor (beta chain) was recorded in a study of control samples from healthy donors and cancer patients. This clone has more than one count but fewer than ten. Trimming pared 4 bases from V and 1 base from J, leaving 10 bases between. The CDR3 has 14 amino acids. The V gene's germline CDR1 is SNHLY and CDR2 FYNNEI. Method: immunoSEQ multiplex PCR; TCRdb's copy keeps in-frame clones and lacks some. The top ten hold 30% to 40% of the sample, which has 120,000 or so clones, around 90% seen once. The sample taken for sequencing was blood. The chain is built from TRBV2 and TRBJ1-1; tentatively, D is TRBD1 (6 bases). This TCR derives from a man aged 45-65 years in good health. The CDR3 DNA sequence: TGTGCCAGCAGTGCGGGGGGGGCGAACACTGAAGCTTTCTTT. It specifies CASSAGGANTEAFF.